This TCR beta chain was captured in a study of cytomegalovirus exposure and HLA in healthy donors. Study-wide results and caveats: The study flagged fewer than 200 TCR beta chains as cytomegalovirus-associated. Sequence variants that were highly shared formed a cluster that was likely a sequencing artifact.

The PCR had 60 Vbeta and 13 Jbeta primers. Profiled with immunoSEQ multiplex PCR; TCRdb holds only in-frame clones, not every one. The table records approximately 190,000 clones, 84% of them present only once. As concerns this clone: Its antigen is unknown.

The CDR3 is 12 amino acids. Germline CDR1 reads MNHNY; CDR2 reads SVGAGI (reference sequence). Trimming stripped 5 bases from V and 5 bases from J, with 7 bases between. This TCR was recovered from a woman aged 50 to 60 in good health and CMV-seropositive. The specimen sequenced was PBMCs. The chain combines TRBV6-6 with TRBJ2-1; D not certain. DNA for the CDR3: TGTGCCAGCAGTCCCAGTGACAATGAGCAGTTCTTC. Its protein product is CASSPSDNEQFF.